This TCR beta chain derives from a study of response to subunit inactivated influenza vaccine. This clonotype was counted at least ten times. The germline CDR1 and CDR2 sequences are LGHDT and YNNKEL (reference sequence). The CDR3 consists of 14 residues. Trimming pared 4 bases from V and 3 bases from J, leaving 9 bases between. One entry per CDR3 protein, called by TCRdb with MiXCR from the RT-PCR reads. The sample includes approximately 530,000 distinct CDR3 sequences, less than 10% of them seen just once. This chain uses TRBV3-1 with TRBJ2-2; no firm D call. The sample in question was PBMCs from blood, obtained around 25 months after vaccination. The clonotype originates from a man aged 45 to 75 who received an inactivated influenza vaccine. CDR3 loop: CASSPAPDTGELFF. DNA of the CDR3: TGTGCCAGCAGCCCAGCCCCGGACACCGGGGAGCTGTTTTTT.